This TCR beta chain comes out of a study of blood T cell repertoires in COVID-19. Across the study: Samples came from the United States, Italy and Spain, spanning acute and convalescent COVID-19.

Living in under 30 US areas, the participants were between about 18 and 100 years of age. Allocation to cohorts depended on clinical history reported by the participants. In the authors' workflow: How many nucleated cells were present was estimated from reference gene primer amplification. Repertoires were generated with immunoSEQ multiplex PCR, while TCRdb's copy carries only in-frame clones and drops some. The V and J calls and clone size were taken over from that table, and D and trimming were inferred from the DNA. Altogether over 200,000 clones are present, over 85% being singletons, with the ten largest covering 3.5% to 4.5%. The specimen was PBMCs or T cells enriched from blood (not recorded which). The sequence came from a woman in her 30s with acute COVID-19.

In DNA, the CDR3 is TGTGCTAGTGGTTCCAGCAGGGGGCTGGGTATGGTGGGCACTGAAGCTTTCTTT. Its protein product is CASGSSRGLGMVGTEAFF. V usage is TRBV12-5 and J usage is TRBJ1-1; 8 bases agree with TRBD1. V lost 4 bases, J lost 4 bases, and 17 bases stayed unmatched. Germline CDR1 and CDR2: LGHNT and FRNRAP. The CDR3 sequence is 18 residues long.